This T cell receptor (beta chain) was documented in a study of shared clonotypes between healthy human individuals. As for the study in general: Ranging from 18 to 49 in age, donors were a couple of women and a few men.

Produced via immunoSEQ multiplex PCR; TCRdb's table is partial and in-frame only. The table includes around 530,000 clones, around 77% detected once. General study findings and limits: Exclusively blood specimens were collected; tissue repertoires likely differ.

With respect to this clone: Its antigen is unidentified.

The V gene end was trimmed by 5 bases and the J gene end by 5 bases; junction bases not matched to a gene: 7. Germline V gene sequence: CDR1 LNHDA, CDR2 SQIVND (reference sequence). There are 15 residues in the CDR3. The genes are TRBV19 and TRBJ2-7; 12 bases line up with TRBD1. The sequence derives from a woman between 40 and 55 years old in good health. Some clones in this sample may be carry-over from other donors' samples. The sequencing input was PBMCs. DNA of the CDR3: TGTGCCAGTAGTTCAGGGACAGGGGGCGTCGACGAGCAGTACTTC. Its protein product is CASSSGTGGVDEQYF. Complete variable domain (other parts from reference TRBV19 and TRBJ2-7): DGGITQSPKYLFRKEGQNVTLSCEQNLNHDAMYWYRQDPGQGLRLIYYSQIVNDFQKGDIAEGYSVSREKKESFPLTVTSAQKNPTAFYLCASSSGTGGVDEQYFGPGTRLTVT.